The clone carrying this T cell receptor beta chain was counted a few times. Its antigen is currently unknown. This specimen comes from a study of shared clonotypes between healthy human individuals. Study-wide context: Three CD4 naive, three CD4 memory, two CD8 naive and one CD8 memory plate were used per donor.

Replicate PCRs run on sorted subsets employed 200 to 250 ng DNA, 30,000 to 35,000 T cell genomes. The method was immunoSEQ multiplex PCR; TCRdb's version includes in-frame clones alone and lacks a portion of them. The table has under 850,000 clones, over 55% seen once. General study findings and limits: Sampling was confined to blood; repertoires within tissues likely differ.

The study enrolled healthy HIV-negative adults without recent acute infections or vaccinations as donors. The CDR3 extends over 16 amino acids. V dropped 5 bases and J dropped 0; count of bases not matched to a gene: 10. Per germline, CDR1 SEHNR and CDR2 FQNEAQ (reference sequence). This receptor was identified in a woman aged 25 to 39 in good health. The V and J genes are TRBV7-9 and TRBJ2-7; 7 bases fit TRBD1. Sequencing was done on a sample of memory CD4+ T cells sorted from blood. Subset of the sample: CD45RA-negative fraction. The CDR3 protein is CASSPSRGYLSYEQYF. The CDR3 nucleotides read TGTGCCAGCAGCCCTAGCAGGGGGTACCTCTCCTACGAGCAGTACTTC.